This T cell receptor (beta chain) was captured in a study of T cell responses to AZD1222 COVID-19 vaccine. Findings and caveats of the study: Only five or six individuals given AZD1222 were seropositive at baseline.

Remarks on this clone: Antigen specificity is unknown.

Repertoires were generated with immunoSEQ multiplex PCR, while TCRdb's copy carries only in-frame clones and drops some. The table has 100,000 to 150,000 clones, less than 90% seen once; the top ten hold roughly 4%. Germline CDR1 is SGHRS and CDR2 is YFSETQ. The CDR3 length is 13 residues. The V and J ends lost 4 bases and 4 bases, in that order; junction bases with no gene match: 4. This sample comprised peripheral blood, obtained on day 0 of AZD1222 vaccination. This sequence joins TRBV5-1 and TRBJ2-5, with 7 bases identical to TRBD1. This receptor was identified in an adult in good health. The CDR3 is CASSHDRAETQYF. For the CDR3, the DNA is TGCGCCAGCAGCCATGACAGGGCAGAGACCCAGTACTTC. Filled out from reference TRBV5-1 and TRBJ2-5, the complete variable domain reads KAGVTQTPRYLIKTRGQQVTLSCSPISGHRSVSWYQQTPGQGLQFLFEYFSETQRNKGNFPGRFSGRQFSNSRSEMNVSTLELGDSALYLCASSHDRAETQYFGPGTRLLVL.